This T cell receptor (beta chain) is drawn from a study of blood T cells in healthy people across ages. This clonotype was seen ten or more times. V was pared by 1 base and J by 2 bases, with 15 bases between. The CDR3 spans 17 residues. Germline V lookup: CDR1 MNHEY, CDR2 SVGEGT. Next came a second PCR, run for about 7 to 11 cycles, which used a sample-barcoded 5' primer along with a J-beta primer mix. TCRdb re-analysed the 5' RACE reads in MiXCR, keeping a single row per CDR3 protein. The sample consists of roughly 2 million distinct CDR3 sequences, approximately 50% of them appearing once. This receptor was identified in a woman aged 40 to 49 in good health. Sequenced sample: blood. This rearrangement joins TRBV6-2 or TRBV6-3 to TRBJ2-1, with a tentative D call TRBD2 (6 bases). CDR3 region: CASSYYSGLTPYNEQFF. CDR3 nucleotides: TGTGCCAGCAGTTACTACAGCGGGCTCACCCCCTACAATGAGCAGTTCTTC.